This entry lists 22 T cell receptor beta chains sequenced from one sample in a study of blood T cell repertoires in COVID-19. Some clones are missing from TCRdb's copy, which holds only in-frame ones; the method was immunoSEQ multiplex PCR. The sample yields around 290,000 clones, approximately 90% seen once. Source material: peripheral blood. The origin of the receptors is a man in his forties with acute or convalescent COVID-19.

The chain joins TRBV11-2 to TRBJ2-7, with D tentatively TRBD1 (5 bases). Trimming took 6 bases from V and 0 from J, leaving 15 bases between them. Germline V lookup: CDR1 SGHAT, CDR2 FQNNGV. The CDR3 runs 15 residues. The DNA of the CDR3 is TGTGCCAGCAGGTCTACAGAAGACAGCTCCTACGAGCAGTACTTC. This sequence encodes CASRSTEDSSYEQYF.

J is TRBJ1-1 and V is TRBV5-4; D might be TRBD1 (5 bases). V was clipped by 5 bases and J by 2 bases, with 10 bases between them. Germline-derived CDR1 and CDR2 are SGHNT and YYREEE (reference sequence). The CDR3 extends over 13 amino acids. The CDR3, as DNA: TGTGCCAGCAGACCTGACAGAAACACTGAAGCTTTCTTT. Translation: CASRPDRNTEAFF.

DNA for the CDR3: TGTGCCATCAGTGAGTCGACAGGTCGGGCTAGGGGCTACACCTTC. Its translation is CAISESTGRARGYTF. The chain couples TRBV10-3 to TRBJ1-2; a weak D match, TRBD1 (6 bases). Germline V gene sequence: CDR1 ENHRY, CDR2 SYGVKD. V was clipped by 0 bases and J by 8 bases, with 16 bases between them. This CDR3 has 15 amino acids.

The V gene is TRBV6-1, the J gene TRBJ2-1, with 11 bases identical to TRBD1. The germline V gene has CDR1 MNHNS and CDR2 SASEGT. V lost 1 base to trimming and J lost 10 bases; unmatched junction nucleotides: 6. The CDR3 sequence is 15 residues long. The DNA for the CDR3 is TGTGCCAGCAGTGAAGGTCAGGGACAGGGGGAAGAGCAGTTCTTC. This encodes CASSEGQGQGEEQFF.

V gene TRBV11-2 combines with J gene TRBJ2-3; no clear D gene. Trimming shortened V by 0 bases and J by 1 base, and 14 bases separated the two germline ends. CDR3 length: 17 amino acids. Germline V gene sequence: CDR1 SGHAT, CDR2 FQNNGV. The chain's CDR3 is CASSLDRLAEGTDTQYF. As DNA, the CDR3 is TGTGCCAGCAGCTTAGACCGGTTAGCCGAAGGCACAGATACGCAGTATTTT.

The CDR3 DNA reads TGTGCCAGCAGCTTAGTACGGGTGCCGGGGGTGGCAGTTAACACCGGGGAGCTGTTTTTT. Its protein is CASSLVRVPGVAVNTGELFF. The chain is built from TRBV7-8 and TRBJ2-2; perhaps TRBD2 as D (6 bases). CDR1 is SGHVS and CDR2 is FQNEAQ in the germline V gene. Deletions cut 1 base from V and 2 bases from J, with 23 bases between. This CDR3 has 20 amino acids.

The J gene is TRBJ1-5, the V gene TRBV7-2; D gene ambiguous. V was clipped by 4 bases and J by 3 bases, with 13 bases between them. This CDR3 comprises 15 residues. The germline CDR1 and CDR2 sequences are SGHTA and FQGNSA. The CDR3 bases are TGTGCCAGCAGCTCCGGAGGGAGCTTCAATCAGCCCCAGCATTTT. Protein product: CASSSGGSFNQPQHF.

The J gene is TRBJ2-3, the V gene TRBV12-5; maybe TRBD1 (6 bases). The CDR3 is 15 amino acids. Germline assignment: CDR1 LGHNT and CDR2 FRNRAP. The V gene lost 1 base and the J gene lost 4 bases, with 12 bases spanning the gap. CDR3: CASGLATAGADTQYF. Here the CDR3 DNA reads TGTGCTAGTGGTTTGGCTACTGCAGGGGCAGATACGCAGTATTTT.

This clone was seen only once. V is TRBV6-6 and J is TRBJ2-1; TRBD2 matches 7 bases. Trimming took 3 bases from V and 7 from J; bases not matched to a gene: 6. Germline CDR1 reads MNHNY; CDR2 reads SVGAGI (reference sequence). This CDR3 comprises 14 residues. Here the CDR3 DNA reads TGTGCCAGCAGTTATGTGCGGGGGTTGAATGAGCAGTTCTTC. Amino acid sequence: CASSYVRGLNEQFF.

The chain employs TRBV9 and TRBJ1-3; possible D gene TRBD1, 6 bases. CDR1 is SGDLS, CDR2 YYNGEE, per germline. This CDR3 is built from 18 residues. V lost 0 bases to trimming and J lost 0 bases, with 16 bases between them. CDR3 DNA: TGTGCCAGCAGCGTAGGGCCAGGGAGGGGGTTCTCTGGAAACACCATATATTTT. This codes for CASSVGPGRGFSGNTIYF.

The rearrangement joins TRBV3-1 (or the pseudogene TRBV3-2) to TRBJ2-5; 13 nucleotides line up with TRBD2. CDR3 length equals 16 residues. Germline V gene data show CDR1 as LGHDT and CDR2 as YNNKEL (reference sequence). J gave up 4 bases and V 1 base, and 3 bases lay outside the gene matches. CDR3 coding DNA: TGTGCCAGCAGCCAAGTCTGGACTAGCGGGGGAGAGACCCAGTACTTC. This translates into CASSQVWTSGGETQYF.

The chain recombines TRBV19 with TRBJ2-1, with 9 positions matching TRBD2. From germline, CDR1 is LNHDA and CDR2 SQIVND (reference sequence). The CDR3 length is 15 residues. J gave up 7 bases and V 5 bases, and 9 bases lay outside the gene matches. The CDR3 nucleotides are TGTGCCAGTAGTTTAGGGCTAGCGGGGTCAAATGAGCAGTTCTTC. Translation: CASSLGLAGSNEQFF.

This clone appeared once. This rearrangement joins TRBV5-5 to TRBJ1-1, with a possible D match to TRBD1 (6 bases). Trimming stripped 0 bases from V and 7 bases from J, with 19 bases between. The CDR3 spans 16 residues. Germline V gives CDR1 SGHKS, CDR2 YYEKEE (reference sequence). CDR3 sequence: CASSLGASQGRGEAFF. CDR3 sequence (DNA): TGTGCCAGCAGCTTGGGCGCGTCCCAGGGGCGAGGTGAAGCTTTCTTT. The complete variable domain, with remaining parts taken from reference TRBV5-5 and TRBJ1-1, reads DAGVTQSPTHLIKTRGQQVTLRCSPISGHKSVSWYQQVLGQGPQFIFQYYEKEERGRGNFPDRFSARQFPNYSSELNVNALLLGDSALYLCASSLGASQGRGEAFFGQGTRLTVV.

This chain connects TRBV15 to TRBJ2-7, with 7 bases lining up with TRBD1. From germline, CDR1 is LNHNV and CDR2 YYDKDF (reference sequence). V lost 6 bases and J lost 3; bases outside the gene matches: 8. This CDR3 region has 14 residues. CDR3 loop: CATSSGGEVYEQYF. The CDR3 DNA sequence: TGTGCCACCAGTTCAGGGGGTGAAGTCTACGAGCAGTACTTC.

V is TRBV7-2 and J is TRBJ2-1; a weak D match, TRBD2 (6 bases). V was clipped by 5 bases and J by 0 bases, with 14 bases between them. The CDR3 sequence is 16 residues long. CDR1 and CDR2 (germline): SGHTA, FQGNSA. This CDR3 reads CASSPLVGGSYNEQFF. The CDR3 DNA is TGTGCCAGCAGCCCTTTGGTGGGGGGCTCCTACAATGAGCAGTTCTTC.

Here the CDR3 reads CASSLGAGMNTEAFF. The CDR3 DNA follows: TGTGCCAGCAGCTTAGGGGCAGGGATGAACACTGAAGCTTTCTTT. The V and J genes are TRBV7-2 and TRBJ1-1, with D maybe TRBD1 (5 bases). V lost 1 base and J 0 bases, leaving 9 bases between the germline ends. Germline CDR1 is SGHTA and CDR2 is FQGNSA. CDR3 length equals 15 residues.

The J gene is TRBJ1-2, the V gene TRBV19, with D hard to call. Germline CDR1 and CDR2: LNHDA and SQIVND (reference sequence). This CDR3 contains 14 residues. With 1 base removed from V and 6 bases from J, the gap between germline ends came to 12 bases. CDR3 nucleotides: TGTGCCAGTAGTATAGTATGGACGAGGGATGGCTACACCTTC. Its translation is CASSIVWTRDGYTF.

The chain links TRBV6-5 to TRBJ1-6; D remains ambiguous. Per the germline V gene, CDR1 is MNHEY and CDR2 is SVGAGI. The CDR3 is made up of 14 amino acids. V was trimmed by 6 bases and J by 7 bases, leaving 13 bases between them. CDR3 loop: CASRSHSGNSPLHF. The DNA of the CDR3 is TGTGCCAGCAGGTCCCATTCGGGGAATTCACCCCTCCACTTT.

The rearrangement uses TRBV30 and TRBJ1-6; a weak D match, TRBD1 (5 bases). The CDR3 spans 12 residues. The V end lost 2 bases, the J end lost 8 bases, and 7 bases lay between the germline ends. Per germline, CDR1 GTSNPN and CDR2 SVGIG (reference sequence). For the CDR3, the DNA is TGTGCCTGGAGTCCCAGGGATTCACCCCTCCACTTT. Its translation: CAWSPRDSPLHF.

The chain combines TRBV18 with TRBJ1-1, with 7 bases aligning to TRBD1. The length of the CDR3 is 14 residues. CDR1 and CDR2 (germline): KGHSH, LQKENI. With 4 bases clipped from V and 0 bases from J, the junction kept 2 bases outside the gene matches. CDR3 loop: CASSRDSMNTEAFF. CDR3 nucleotides: TGTGCCAGCTCACGGGACAGCATGAACACTGAAGCTTTCTTT.

The genes are TRBV6-1 and TRBJ1-1; D remains unclear. Per germline, CDR1 MNHNS and CDR2 SASEGT. This CDR3 has 11 amino acids. Deletions cut 1 base from V and 8 bases from J, with 5 bases between. CDR3 in amino acids: CASSEGLEAFF. The CDR3 DNA sequence: TGTGCCAGCAGTGAAGGGCTCGAAGCTTTCTTT.

This sequence joins TRBV5-4 and TRBJ2-2; a possible D gene is TRBD1 (5 bases). The CDR3 spans 16 residues. CDR1 and CDR2 (germline): SGHNT, YYREEE (reference sequence). Trimming removed 0 bases at V and 2 bases at J, with 11 bases between. The CDR3 region has the DNA TGTGCCAGCAGCTTGGGGGGCCAGCTTAACACCGGGGAGCTGTTTTTT. This translates into CASSLGGQLNTGELFF.